This T cell receptor beta chain appears in the sequencing data of a study of T cell responses to AZD1222 COVID-19 vaccine. Produced via immunoSEQ multiplex PCR; TCRdb's table is partial and in-frame only. This sample carries about 130,000 clones, around 90% of them seen once, and the ten largest clones take around 2.8%. V dropped 7 bases and J dropped 5; count of bases not matched to a gene: 4. The CDR3 runs to 12 residues. Germline V gene sequence: CDR1 SNHLY, CDR2 FYNNEI. The chain carries TRBV2 and TRBJ2-5; 7 nucleotides agree with TRBD2. Sequencing used peripheral blood, obtained on day 0 of AZD1222 vaccination. This TCR was recovered from an adult in good health. The CDR3 DNA is TGTGCCAGCAAACAACTAGCGGAGACCCAGTACTTC. The encoded protein is CASKQLAETQYF.